This T cell receptor (beta chain) is drawn from a study of OX40 agonist ivuxolimab in advanced cancers. In the study overall: Patients got intravenous ivuxolimab at 0.01 to 10 mg/kg every 2 weeks. Patients in dose escalation had liver, melanoma, kidney or head and neck cancers. Findings of the study overall: Both blood CD4+ and CD8+ T cells showed clonal growth by week 6 at 0.1 to 3.0 mg/kg.

The data were produced by immunoSEQ multiplex PCR, yet TCRdb's version contains in-frame clones alone and is incomplete. The sample lists about 93,000 clones, about 91% occurring once. Trimming cost V 7 bases and J 6 bases; bases outside gene matches: 10. The CDR3 sequence is 15 residues long. CDR1 SGHTA and CDR2 FQGNSA come from the germline V gene. Turning to this clone: Antigen specificity is unknown.

The sequenced sample was CD4+ or CD8+ T cells sorted from blood, obtained in a trial of the OX40 agonist ivuxolimab. The clonotype was recovered from an adult with an advanced solid tumor such as melanoma, head and neck, liver or kidney cancer. V usage is TRBV7-2 and J usage is TRBJ2-5, with 11 nucleotides matching TRBD2. The CDR3 DNA reads TGTGCCAGCAACCTTAGCGGGGGGGCGGCAAAGACCCAGTACTTC. Translated: CASNLSGGAAKTQYF.